Listed here are 32 T cell receptor beta chains from one sample, sequenced in a study of neurological immune-mediated disorders. Noted time point: longitudinal time-point 1 (baseline). From the 5' RACE reads, TCRdb called clonotypes with MiXCR, one entry per CDR3 protein. Of some 54,000 distinct CDR3 sequences listed, over 8.5% were seen once; the top ten hold more than 6.5%. Sample: PBMCs. Source of these receptors: a male donor with HTLV-1-associated myelopathy (HAM/TSP).

This clonotype has at least ten counts. The chain joins TRBV12-3 or TRBV12-4 to TRBJ1-6; TRBD1 aligns across 8 bases. V gave up 6 bases and J gave up 1 base; unmatched junction bases: 5. CDR3 length: 16 residues. The CDR3 loop is CASRPRQGSYNSPLHF. CDR3 bases: TGTGCCAGCAGACCGAGACAGGGGTCCTATAATTCACCCCTCCACTTT.

This clonotype occurred a few times. This sequence joins TRBV20-1 and TRBJ2-3; 9 bases map to TRBD2. Germline trimming cut 5 bases from V and 6 bases from J; bases unmatched to any gene: 15. The CDR3 is 16 amino acids. Germline lookup yields CDR1 DFQATT and CDR2 SNEGSKA (reference sequence). The CDR3 is CSAPSAGLAHGDTQYF. The CDR3 nucleotides read TGCAGTGCTCCTTCGGCGGGACTAGCCCACGGGGATACGCAGTATTTT.

The sample holds many counts of this clonotype. The chain couples TRBV6-5 to TRBJ1-5, with 12 bases that match TRBD1. This CDR3 has 16 residues. V shed 4 bases and J 7 bases; nucleotides not matched to a gene: 8. Germline CDR1 reads MNHEY; CDR2 reads SVGAGI. The CDR3 reads CASSSGQGARIQPQHF. DNA for the CDR3: TGTGCCAGCAGTTCGGGACAGGGGGCGAGGATCCAGCCCCAGCATTTT.

The sample holds many counts of this clonotype. This chain connects TRBV21-1 to TRBJ1-1; the listed D gene, TRBD1, was not tested against the DNA. TRBV21-1 is a documented pseudogene. CDR3 length: 16 residues. CDR3 loop: CASSKAQTVGNTEAFF. In nucleotides, the CDR3 is TGTGCCAGCAGCAAAGCCCAGACAGTCGGGAACACTGAAGCTTTCTTT.

This clonotype has at least ten counts. V gene TRBV4-1 combines with J gene TRBJ2-1; D may be TRBD2 (6 bases). CDR1 is MGHRA and CDR2 is YSYEKL in the germline V gene. Trimming pared 4 bases from V and 15 bases from J, leaving 13 bases between. The CDR3 is made up of 11 amino acids. CDR3 sequence reads: CASSREGLRFF. CDR3 DNA sequence: TGCGCCAGCAGCCGAGAGGGACTGCGGTTCTTC.

In its sample, this clonotype was seen many times. The chain joins TRBV7-2 to TRBJ2-7; the D is unclear. Deletions cut 1 base from V and 2 bases from J, with 9 bases between. CDR3 length: 14 residues. CDR1 is SGHTA, CDR2 FQGNSA, per germline. CDR3 sequence (DNA): TGTGCCAGCAGCTTAGACCCCGAGGCCTACGAGCAGTACTTC. It specifies CASSLDPEAYEQYF.

With respect to this clonotype: Possible read error: a much larger clone is one base away. The chain recombines TRBV20-1 with TRBJ1-1; 7 bases are shared with TRBD1. Germline CDR1 DFQATT, CDR2 SNEGSKA (reference sequence). Losses at the gene ends were 0 bases for V and 4 bases for J; bases not matched to a gene: 5. The CDR3 has 14 amino acids. CDR3 bases: TGCAGTGCTAGAGATTCGGGACAGTTCACTGAAGCTTTCTTT. Residues: CSARDSGQFTEAFF.

This clonotype was seen many times. This sequence joins TRBV7-2 and TRBJ1-2, with TRBD1 matching over 9 bases. The germline CDR1 and CDR2 sequences are SGHTA and FQGNSA. The CDR3 runs 15 residues. The J segment lost 5 bases and the V segment lost 4 bases, leaving 8 bases of the junction unmatched. CDR3 DNA sequence: TGTGCCAGCAGCTCCGGGACAGGGAAGATATATGGCTACACCTTC. It translates to CASSSGTGKIYGYTF.

This clonotype came up many times. This chain uses TRBV4-3 with TRBJ2-7; 11 bases match TRBD1. The CDR3 sequence is 15 residues long. In germline, CDR1 is LGHNA, CDR2 YSLEER. After removal of 5 bases from V and 2 bases from J, the junction contained 5 bases not matched to a gene. The CDR3 spells CASSTRTGGPYEQYF. CDR3 coding DNA: TGCGCCAGCAGCACCCGGACAGGGGGCCCCTACGAGCAGTACTTC.

This clonotype was seen many times. The V call is TRBV2, the J call TRBJ1-3, with a weak D call TRBD1 (6 bases). CDR3 length: 15 residues. Trimming cost V 9 bases and J 6 bases, with 21 bases left between them. Germline V lookup: CDR1 SNHLY, CDR2 FYNNEI. The CDR3 loop is CARATARGFVNTIYF. The CDR3 DNA follows: TGTGCCAGAGCGACCGCCAGGGGCTTCGTAAACACCATATATTTT.

This clonotype was seen repeatedly, ten times or more. The chain links TRBV15 to TRBJ2-1; D gene ambiguous. Trimming removed 0 bases at V and 2 bases at J, with 8 bases between. Germline V gene data show CDR1 as LNHNV and CDR2 as YYDKDF (reference sequence). The CDR3 runs to 15 residues. The DNA for the CDR3 is TGTGCCACCAGCAGAGAGGTGCACGCCTACAATGAGCAGTTCTTC. It codes for CATSREVHAYNEQFF.

This clonotype was detected ten times or more. The V gene is TRBV10-3, the J gene TRBJ2-5, with 8 bases matching TRBD1. Germline CDR1 is ENHRY and CDR2 is SYGVKD. The CDR3 length is 14 residues. Germline trimming cut 6 bases from V and 5 bases from J; bases unmatched to any gene: 8. Written as DNA, the CDR3 is TGTGCCATCAGCCCAGGGGGCTATGGGGAGACCCAGTACTTC. This encodes CAISPGGYGETQYF.

By its share, this clonotype is medium-sized. The chain uses TRBV5-5 and TRBJ1-5, with D maybe TRBD1 (5 bases). The CDR3 has 14 residues. CDR1 is SGHKS, CDR2 YYEKEE, per germline (reference sequence). The V end was cut by 4 bases, the J end by 5 bases, with 13 bases between. The CDR3 coding sequence is TGTGCCAGCAGCCTAGTGGGGGGTGATCAGCCCCAGCATTTT. Its translation: CASSLVGGDQPQHF.

This clonotype was seen at least ten times. The chain links TRBV12-5 to TRBJ1-1; D is uncertain. The CDR3 is made up of 13 amino acids. V was shortened by 3 bases and J by 1 base, with 6 bases between the two germline ends. Germline CDR1 LGHNT, CDR2 FRNRAP. The CDR3 is CASGFGGNTEAFF. DNA for the CDR3: TGTGCTAGTGGTTTTGGCGGGAACACTGAAGCTTTCTTT.

Regarding this clonotype: The CDR3 ends on some other residue instead of the conserved phenylalanine or tryptophan, so this is likely a read error. The genes are TRBV20-1 and TRBJ2-7, with D perhaps TRBD2 (6 bases). V lost 5 bases and J 5 bases, leaving 13 bases between the germline ends. The CDR3 is made up of 12 amino acids. Per the germline V gene, CDR1 is DFQATT and CDR2 is SNEGSKA (reference sequence). CDR3 sequence (DNA): TGCAGTGCTCCCGCGGGGAGCCACGAGCAGTACCTC. This codes for CSAPAGSHEQYL.

Ten or more counts support this clonotype. V gene TRBV9 combines with J gene TRBJ1-1, with D unresolved. Germline CDR1 SGDLS, CDR2 YYNGEE. The V end lost 1 base, the J end lost 2 bases, and 12 bases lay between the germline ends. This CDR3 has 15 amino acids. The CDR3 bases are TGTGCCAGCAGCGTATATCCCACAGTTAACACTGAAGCTTTCTTT. Encoded protein: CASSVYPTVNTEAFF. Filled out from reference TRBV9 and TRBJ1-1, the complete variable domain reads DSGVTQTPKHLITATGQRVTLRCSPRSGDLSVYWYQQSLDQGLQFLIQYYNGEERAKGNILERFSAQQFPDLHSELNLSSLELGDSALYFCASSVYPTVNTEAFFGQGTRLTVV.

This clonotype was seen repeatedly, ten times or more. The chain employs TRBV6-5 and TRBJ2-7; no clear D gene. CDR3 length: 15 residues. Germline CDR1 and CDR2: MNHEY and SVGAGI. Trimming took off 0 bases at V and 3 bases at J, with 12 bases between the two ends. In DNA, the CDR3 is TGTGCCAGCAGTTACTCGATGTCCTTTTACTACGAGCAGTACTTC. It codes for CASSYSMSFYYEQYF.

V usage is TRBV7-9 and J usage is TRBJ2-1, with 10 bases that match TRBD2. Germline lookup yields CDR1 SEHNR and CDR2 FQNEAQ (reference sequence). This CDR3 comprises 13 residues. The ends lost 1 base at V and 14 bases at J; junction bases unmatched: 5. The DNA for the CDR3 is TGTGCCAGCAGCTTAGACGAGCGGGGGGGCGAGTTCTTC. This translates into CASSLDERGGEFF.

This clonotype was seen many times. The rearrangement links TRBV29-1 to TRBJ1-5; weak D call: TRBD1 (5 bases). The CDR3 runs to 13 residues. The V gene lost 3 bases and the J gene lost 7 bases, with 13 bases spanning the gap. In germline, CDR1 is SQVTM, CDR2 ANQGSEA. This CDR3 reads CSVESGSGQPQHF. CDR3 bases: TGCAGCGTTGAGTCAGGGTCGGGCCAGCCCCAGCATTTT.

This clonotype was recorded many times. J is TRBJ1-5 and V is TRBV27; TRBD1 matches 9 bases. The CDR3 loop spans 17 amino acids. The germline V gene encodes CDR1 MNHEY and CDR2 SMNVEV (reference sequence). With 5 bases clipped from V and 3 bases from J, the junction kept 11 bases outside the gene matches. The CDR3 region has the DNA TGTGCCAGCAGTCATTATGTGACAGGGGGATCCAATCAGCCCCAGCATTTT. Translation gives CASSHYVTGGSNQPQHF.

This clonotype was counted at least ten times. The rearrangement links TRBV5-1 to TRBJ2-1, with 8 bases aligning to TRBD1. This CDR3 is 16 amino acids long. V lost 4 bases to trimming and J lost 7 bases; unmatched junction nucleotides: 13. The V gene's germline CDR1 is SGHRS and CDR2 YFSETQ. The DNA for the CDR3 is TGCGCCAGCAGCGTGTCGACAGGGGAATTCCTAAATGAGCAGTTCTTC. Its protein is CASSVSTGEFLNEQFF.

This clonotype came up many times. The chain uses TRBV4-3 and TRBJ2-3; a possible D gene is TRBD2 (6 bases). Trimming cost V 0 bases and J 5 bases, with 6 bases left between them. CDR1 is LGHNA and CDR2 is YSLEER in the germline V gene. The CDR3 length is 13 residues. The CDR3 DNA is TGCGCCAGCAGCCAAGAGGGGGGAGATACGCAGTATTTT. It encodes CASSQEGGDTQYF.

This clonotype has at least ten counts. The chain combines TRBV20-1 with TRBJ2-7; 11 nucleotides agree with TRBD1. V dropped 5 bases and J dropped 7; count of bases not matched to a gene: 10. Looked up from germline, CDR1 is DFQATT and CDR2 is SNEGSKA (reference sequence). There are 14 residues in the CDR3. CDR3 in amino acids: CSAGRTGGAGEQYF. CDR3 DNA sequence: TGCAGTGCTGGAAGGACAGGGGGCGCGGGGGAGCAGTACTTC.

This clonotype occurred a few times. The chain links TRBV6-6 to TRBJ2-4; 7 nucleotides line up with TRBD2. Germline values: CDR1 MNHNY, CDR2 SVGAGI (reference sequence). This CDR3 region has 15 residues. V lost 6 bases to trimming and J lost 3 bases; unmatched junction nucleotides: 8. The CDR3 is CASRDVGEGKNIQYF. DNA for the CDR3: TGTGCCAGCAGAGACGTGGGGGAGGGCAAAAACATTCAGTACTTC.

This clonotype was detected many times. This chain uses TRBV30 with TRBJ2-7; no reliable D call. Germline V CDR1 and CDR2: GTSNPN, SVGIG (reference sequence). The CDR3 consists of 12 residues. Trimming pared 3 bases from V and 4 bases from J, leaving 10 bases between. As DNA, the CDR3 is TGTGCCTGGAGAAAGGGTGGATACGAGCAGTACTTC. It translates to CAWRKGGYEQYF.

This clonotype has at least ten counts. The chain carries TRBV2 and TRBJ1-1, with TRBD1 matching over 9 bases. Trimming took 6 bases from V and 5 from J; bases not matched to a gene: 10. CDR1 and CDR2 from the germline V gene are SNHLY and FYNNEI. This CDR3 region has 15 residues. The CDR3 loop reads CASRPQGAGFTEAFF. The CDR3 DNA reads as TGTGCCAGCAGACCACAGGGGGCCGGATTTACTGAAGCTTTCTTT.

This sequence joins TRBV6-5 and TRBJ1-4; D perhaps matches TRBD1 (6 bases). The V gene's germline CDR1 is MNHEY and CDR2 SVGAGI. The CDR3 is made up of 14 amino acids. The germline V and J ends were trimmed by 2 bases and 6 bases, with 10 bases remaining between them. The CDR3 coding sequence is TGTGCCAGCAGTTACCTCAGGGGCGATGAAAAACTGTTTTTT. Translated: CASSYLRGDEKLFF.

The table lists this clonotype with many counts. The chain is built from TRBV6-2 or TRBV6-3 and TRBJ1-1; D gene uncertain. The CDR3 length is 14 residues. The V gene's germline CDR1 is MNHEY and CDR2 SVGEGT. Trimming removed 0 bases at V and 2 bases at J, with 7 bases between. CDR3 nucleotide sequence: TGTGCCAGCAGTTACTCGGTTGAAAACACTGAAGCTTTCTTT. Protein product: CASSYSVENTEAFF.

There are many counts of this clonotype. The genes are TRBV6-5 and TRBJ2-2, with D maybe TRBD2 (5 bases). Between the trimmed V and J ends, which lost 6 bases and 3 bases, there was a span of 8 bases. There are 13 residues in the CDR3. Germline V gene data show CDR1 as MNHEY and CDR2 as SVGAGI. The CDR3 region is CASSRGYTGELFF. The CDR3 region has the DNA TGTGCCAGCAGCCGCGGGTACACCGGGGAGCTGTTTTTT.

About this clonotype: Just one base apart from a much larger clone, this may be a read error. The chain combines TRBV10-3 with TRBJ2-7, with 7 bases lining up with TRBD1. The DNA end is a closer match to TRBJ2-1, so the J assignment may be wrong. This CDR3 region has 12 residues. CDR1 is ENHRY and CDR2 is SYGVKD in the germline V gene. CDR3 nucleotide sequence: TGTGCCATCACTCCGACAGGGAACGAGCAGTTCTTC. It specifies CAITPTGNEQFF.

This clonotype was seen repeatedly, ten times or more. The chain combines TRBV10-1 with TRBJ2-7, with 7 bases identical to TRBD2. V dropped 5 bases and J dropped 2; count of bases not matched to a gene: 3. This CDR3 is 13 amino acids long. The V gene's germline CDR1 is WNHNN and CDR2 SYGVQD (reference sequence). The CDR3 loop is CASSRGDPYEQYF. The CDR3 coding sequence is TGCGCCAGCAGTCGGGGGGACCCCTACGAGCAGTACTTC.

Many counts were recorded for this clonotype. The chain uses TRBV12-3 or TRBV12-4 and TRBJ2-4, with D possibly being TRBD2 (5 bases). The CDR3 loop spans 14 amino acids. Trimming removed 3 bases at V and 3 bases at J, with 9 bases between. CDR3 DNA sequence: TGTGCCAGCAGTTTCAGGACTGTCAAAAACATTCAGTACTTC. Translation: CASSFRTVKNIQYF.